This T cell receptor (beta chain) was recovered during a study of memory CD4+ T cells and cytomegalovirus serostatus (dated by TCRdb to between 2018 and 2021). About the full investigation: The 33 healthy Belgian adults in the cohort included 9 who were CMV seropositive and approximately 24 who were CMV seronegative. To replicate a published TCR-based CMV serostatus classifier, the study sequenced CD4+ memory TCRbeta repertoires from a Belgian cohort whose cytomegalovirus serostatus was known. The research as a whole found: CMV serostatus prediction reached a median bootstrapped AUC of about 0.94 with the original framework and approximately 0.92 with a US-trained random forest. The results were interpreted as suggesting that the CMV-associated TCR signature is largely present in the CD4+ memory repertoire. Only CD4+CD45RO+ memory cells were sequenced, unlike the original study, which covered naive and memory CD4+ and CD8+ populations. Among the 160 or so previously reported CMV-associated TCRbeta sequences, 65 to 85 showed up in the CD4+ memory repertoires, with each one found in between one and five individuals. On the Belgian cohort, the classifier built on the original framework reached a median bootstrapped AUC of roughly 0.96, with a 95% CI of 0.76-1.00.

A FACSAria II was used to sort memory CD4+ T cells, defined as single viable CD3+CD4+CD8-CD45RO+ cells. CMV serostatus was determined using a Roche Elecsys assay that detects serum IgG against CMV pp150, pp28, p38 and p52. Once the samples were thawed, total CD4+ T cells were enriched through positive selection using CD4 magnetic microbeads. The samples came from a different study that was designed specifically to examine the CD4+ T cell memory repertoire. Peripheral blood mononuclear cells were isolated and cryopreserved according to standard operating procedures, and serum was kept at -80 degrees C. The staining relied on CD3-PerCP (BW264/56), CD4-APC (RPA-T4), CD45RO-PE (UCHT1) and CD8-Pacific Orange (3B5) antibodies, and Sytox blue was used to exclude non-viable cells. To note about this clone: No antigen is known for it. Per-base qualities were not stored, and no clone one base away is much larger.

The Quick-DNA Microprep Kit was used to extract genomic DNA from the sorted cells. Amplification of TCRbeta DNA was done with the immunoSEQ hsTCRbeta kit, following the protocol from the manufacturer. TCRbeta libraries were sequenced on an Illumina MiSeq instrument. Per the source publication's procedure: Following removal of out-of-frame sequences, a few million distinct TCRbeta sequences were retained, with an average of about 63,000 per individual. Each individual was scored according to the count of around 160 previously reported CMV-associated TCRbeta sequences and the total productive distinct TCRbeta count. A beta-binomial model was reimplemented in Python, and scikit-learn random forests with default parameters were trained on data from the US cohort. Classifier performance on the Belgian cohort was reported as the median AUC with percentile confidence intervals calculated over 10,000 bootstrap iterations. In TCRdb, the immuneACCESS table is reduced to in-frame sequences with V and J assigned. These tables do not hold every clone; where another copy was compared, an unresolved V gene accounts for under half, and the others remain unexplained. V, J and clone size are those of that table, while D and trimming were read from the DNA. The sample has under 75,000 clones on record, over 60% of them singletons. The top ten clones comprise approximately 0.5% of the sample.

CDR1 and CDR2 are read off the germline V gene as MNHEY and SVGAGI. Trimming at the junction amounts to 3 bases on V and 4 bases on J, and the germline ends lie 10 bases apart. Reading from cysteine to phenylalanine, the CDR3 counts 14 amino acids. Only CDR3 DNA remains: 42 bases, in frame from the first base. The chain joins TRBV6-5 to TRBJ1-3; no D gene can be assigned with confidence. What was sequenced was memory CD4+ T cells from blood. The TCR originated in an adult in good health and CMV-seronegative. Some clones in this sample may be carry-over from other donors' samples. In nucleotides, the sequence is TGTGCCAGCAGTTATGGCAGATACGGAAACACCATATATTTT. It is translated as CASSYGRYGNTIYF.